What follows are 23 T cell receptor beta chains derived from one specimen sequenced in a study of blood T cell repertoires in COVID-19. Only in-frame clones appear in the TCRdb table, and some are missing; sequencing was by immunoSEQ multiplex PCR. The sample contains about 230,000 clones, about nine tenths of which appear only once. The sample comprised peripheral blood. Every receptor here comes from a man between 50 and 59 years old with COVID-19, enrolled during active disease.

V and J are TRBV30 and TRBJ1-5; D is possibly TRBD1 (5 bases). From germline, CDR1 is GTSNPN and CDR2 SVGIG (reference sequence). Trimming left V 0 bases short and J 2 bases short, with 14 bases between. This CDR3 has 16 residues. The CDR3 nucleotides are TGTGCCTGGAGTGTACGGGGGGGTGTAGGCAATCAGCCCCAGCATTTT. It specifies CAWSVRGGVGNQPQHF.

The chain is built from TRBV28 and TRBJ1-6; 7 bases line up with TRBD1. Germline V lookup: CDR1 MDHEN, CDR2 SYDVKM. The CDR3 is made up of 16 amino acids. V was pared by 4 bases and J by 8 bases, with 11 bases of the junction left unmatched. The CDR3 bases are TGTGCCAGCAGTTATAGGGCAGTCAGGGGGGATTCACCCCTCCACTTT. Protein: CASSYRAVRGDSPLHF. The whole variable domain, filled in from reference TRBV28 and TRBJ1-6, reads DVKVTQSSRYLVKRTGEKVFLECVQDMDHENMFWYRQDPGLGLRLIYFSYDVKMKEKGDIPEGYSVSREKKERFSLILESASTNQTSMYLCASSYRAVRGDSPLHFGNGTRLTVT.

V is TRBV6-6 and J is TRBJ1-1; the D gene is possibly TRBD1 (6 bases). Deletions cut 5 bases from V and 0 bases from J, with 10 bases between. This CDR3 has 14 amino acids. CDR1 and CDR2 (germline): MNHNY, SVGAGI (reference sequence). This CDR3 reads CASSRTAMNTEAFF. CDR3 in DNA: TGTGCCAGCAGTCGGACAGCAATGAACACTGAAGCTTTCTTT.

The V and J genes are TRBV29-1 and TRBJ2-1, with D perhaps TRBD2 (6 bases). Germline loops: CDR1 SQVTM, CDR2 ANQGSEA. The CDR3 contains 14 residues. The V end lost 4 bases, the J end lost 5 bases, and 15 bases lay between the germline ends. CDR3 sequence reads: CSVAQGGLHNEQFF. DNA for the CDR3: TGCAGCGTTGCCCAGGGAGGCCTTCACAATGAGCAGTTCTTC.

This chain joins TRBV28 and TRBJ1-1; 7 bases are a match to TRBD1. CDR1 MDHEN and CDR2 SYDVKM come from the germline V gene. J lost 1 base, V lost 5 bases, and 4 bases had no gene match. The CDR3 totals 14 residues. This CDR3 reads CASSLQGGNTEAFF. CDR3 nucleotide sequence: TGTGCCAGCAGTCTTCAGGGGGGGAACACTGAAGCTTTCTTT.

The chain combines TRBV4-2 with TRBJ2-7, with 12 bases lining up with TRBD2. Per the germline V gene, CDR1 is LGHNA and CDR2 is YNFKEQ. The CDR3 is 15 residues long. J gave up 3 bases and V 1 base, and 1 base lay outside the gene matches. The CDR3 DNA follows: TGTGCCAGCAGCCAAGGGACTAGCGGGAACTACGAGCAGTACTTC. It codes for CASSQGTSGNYEQYF.

Written as DNA, the CDR3 is TGTGCCAGCAGCTTAGACAACCGACACTCCTACGAGCAGTACTTC. It codes for CASSLDNRHSYEQYF. J is TRBJ2-7 and V is TRBV11-2; D gene ambiguous. V lost 0 bases and J 0 bases, leaving 9 bases between the germline ends. The CDR3 runs to 15 residues. Germline V lookup: CDR1 SGHAT, CDR2 FQNNGV.

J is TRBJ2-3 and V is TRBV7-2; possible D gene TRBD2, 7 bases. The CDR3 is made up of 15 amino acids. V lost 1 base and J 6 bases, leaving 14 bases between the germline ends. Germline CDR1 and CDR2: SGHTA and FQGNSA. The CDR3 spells CASSLDRGAGDTQYF. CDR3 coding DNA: TGTGCCAGCAGCTTAGACCGGGGGGCCGGGGATACGCAGTATTTT.

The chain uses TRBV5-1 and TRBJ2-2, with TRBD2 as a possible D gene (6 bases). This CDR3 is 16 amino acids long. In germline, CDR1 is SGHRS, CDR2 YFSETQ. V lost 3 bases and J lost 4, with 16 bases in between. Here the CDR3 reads CASSWGDATGTGELFF. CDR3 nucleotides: TGCGCCAGCAGCTGGGGGGACGCAACGGGCACCGGGGAGCTGTTTTTT.

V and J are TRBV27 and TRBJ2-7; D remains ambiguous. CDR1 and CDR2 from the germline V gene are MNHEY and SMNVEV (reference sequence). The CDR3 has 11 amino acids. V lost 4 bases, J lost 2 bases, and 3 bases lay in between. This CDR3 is CASSSTYEQYF. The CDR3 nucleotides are TGTGCCAGCAGTTCAACCTACGAGCAGTACTTC.

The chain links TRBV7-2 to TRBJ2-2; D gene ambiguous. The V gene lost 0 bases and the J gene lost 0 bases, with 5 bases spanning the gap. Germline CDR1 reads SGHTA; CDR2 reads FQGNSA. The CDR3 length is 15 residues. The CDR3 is CASSLALPNTGELFF. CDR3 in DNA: TGTGCCAGCAGCTTAGCACTACCGAACACCGGGGAGCTGTTTTTT.

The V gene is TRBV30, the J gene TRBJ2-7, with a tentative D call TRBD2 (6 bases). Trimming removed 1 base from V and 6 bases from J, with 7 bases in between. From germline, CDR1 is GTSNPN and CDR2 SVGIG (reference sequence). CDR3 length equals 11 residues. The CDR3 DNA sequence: TGTGCCTGGAGTGGGGGAGGCGAGCAGTACTTC. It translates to CAWSGGGEQYF.

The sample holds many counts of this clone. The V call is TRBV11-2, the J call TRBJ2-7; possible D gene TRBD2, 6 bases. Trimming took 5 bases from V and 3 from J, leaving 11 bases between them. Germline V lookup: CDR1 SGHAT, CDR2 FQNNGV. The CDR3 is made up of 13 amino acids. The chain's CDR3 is CASSPGGFYEQYF. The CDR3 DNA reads TGTGCCAGCAGCCCCGGAGGGTTCTACGAGCAGTACTTC.

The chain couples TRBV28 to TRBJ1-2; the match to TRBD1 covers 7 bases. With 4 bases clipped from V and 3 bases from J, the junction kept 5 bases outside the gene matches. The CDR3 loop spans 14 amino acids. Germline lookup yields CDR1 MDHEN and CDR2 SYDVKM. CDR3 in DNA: TGTGCCAGCAGTTCAAGCAGGGGGTACTATGGCTACACCTTC. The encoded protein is CASSSSRGYYGYTF.

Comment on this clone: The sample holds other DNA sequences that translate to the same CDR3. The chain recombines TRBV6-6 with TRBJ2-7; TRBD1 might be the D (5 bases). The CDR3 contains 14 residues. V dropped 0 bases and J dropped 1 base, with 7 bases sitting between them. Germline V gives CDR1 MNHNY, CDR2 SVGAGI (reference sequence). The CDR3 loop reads CASSYSGQSYEQYF. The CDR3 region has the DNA TGTGCCAGCAGTTACTCGGGGCAGTCCTACGAGCAGTACTTC.

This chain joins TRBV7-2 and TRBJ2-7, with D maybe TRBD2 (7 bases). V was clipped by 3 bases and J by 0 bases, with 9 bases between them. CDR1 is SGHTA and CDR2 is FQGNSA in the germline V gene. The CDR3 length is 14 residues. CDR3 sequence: CASSFAGASYEQYF. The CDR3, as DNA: TGTGCCAGCAGCTTTGCGGGGGCCTCCTACGAGCAGTACTTC. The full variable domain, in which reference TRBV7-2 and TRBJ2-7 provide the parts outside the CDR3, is GAGVSQSPSNKVTEKGKDVELRCDPISGHTALYWYRQSLGQGLEFLIYFQGNSAPDKSGLPSDRFSAERTGGSVSTLTIQRTQQEDSAVYLCASSFAGASYEQYFGPGTRLTVT.

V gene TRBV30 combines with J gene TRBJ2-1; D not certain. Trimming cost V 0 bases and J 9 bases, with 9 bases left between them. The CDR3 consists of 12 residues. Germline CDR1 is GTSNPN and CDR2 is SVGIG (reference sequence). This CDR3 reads CAWSVQGAEQFF. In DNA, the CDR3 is TGTGCCTGGAGTGTACAAGGAGCTGAGCAGTTCTTC.

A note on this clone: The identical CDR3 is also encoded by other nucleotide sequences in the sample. The CDR3 DNA reads as TGCGCCAGCAGCTCAGGGGGGAATCAGCCCCAGCATTTT. Its protein is CASSSGGNQPQHF. This rearrangement joins TRBV5-1 to TRBJ1-5; the match to TRBD1 covers 7 bases. The CDR3 is 13 amino acids. Germline loops: CDR1 SGHRS, CDR2 YFSETQ. J gave up 4 bases and V 3 bases, and 1 base lay outside the gene matches.

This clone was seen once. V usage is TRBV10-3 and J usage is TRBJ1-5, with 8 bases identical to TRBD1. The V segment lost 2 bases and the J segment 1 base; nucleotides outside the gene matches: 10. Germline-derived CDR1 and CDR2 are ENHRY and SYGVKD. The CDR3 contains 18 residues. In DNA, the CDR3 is TGTGCCATCAGTGAGGGGACAGGAGGAGACGTAAGCAATCAGCCCCAGCATTTT. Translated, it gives CAISEGTGGDVSNQPQHF.

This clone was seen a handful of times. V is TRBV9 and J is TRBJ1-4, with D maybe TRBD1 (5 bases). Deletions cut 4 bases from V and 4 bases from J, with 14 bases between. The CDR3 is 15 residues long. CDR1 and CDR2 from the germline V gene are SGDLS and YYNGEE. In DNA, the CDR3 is TGTGCCAGCAGCTCCGATCAGGGCTTTAATGAAAAACTGTTTTTT. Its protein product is CASSSDQGFNEKLFF.

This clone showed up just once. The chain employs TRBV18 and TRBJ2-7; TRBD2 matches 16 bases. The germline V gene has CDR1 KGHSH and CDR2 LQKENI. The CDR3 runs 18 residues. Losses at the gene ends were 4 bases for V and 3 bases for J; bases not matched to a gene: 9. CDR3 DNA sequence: TGTGCCAGCTCACAAGGGACTAGCGGGGGGGCATTTTACTACGAGCAGTACTTC. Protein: CASSQGTSGGAFYYEQYF.

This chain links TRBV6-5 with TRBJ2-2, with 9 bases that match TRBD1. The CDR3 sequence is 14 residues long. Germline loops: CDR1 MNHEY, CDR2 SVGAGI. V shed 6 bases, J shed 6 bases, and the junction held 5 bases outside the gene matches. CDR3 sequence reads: CASSRTGAAGELFF. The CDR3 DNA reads TGTGCCAGCAGCCGGACAGGGGCGGCCGGGGAGCTGTTTTTT.

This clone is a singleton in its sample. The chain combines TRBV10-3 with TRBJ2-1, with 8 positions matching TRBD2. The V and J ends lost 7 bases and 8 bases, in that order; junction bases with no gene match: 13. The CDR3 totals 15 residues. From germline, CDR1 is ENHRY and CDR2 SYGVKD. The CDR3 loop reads CAITDSGGPPDEQFF. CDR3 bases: TGTGCCATCACCGACTCGGGAGGGCCACCCGATGAGCAGTTCTTC.